The 15 T cell receptor beta chains presented below share a single source sample, sequenced in a study of blood T cell repertoires in COVID-19. Sequencing used immunoSEQ multiplex PCR; TCRdb keeps in-frame clones, though not all of them. The sample holds 49,000 or so clones; 70% to 90% are singletons and the top ten take roughly 34%. The sample consisted of peripheral blood. The receptor set was obtained from an elderly woman with COVID-19, enrolled during active disease.

V is TRBV19 and J is TRBJ1-4; tentatively, D is TRBD1 (5 bases). V gave up 5 bases and J gave up 8 bases, with 18 bases separating them. This CDR3 spans 15 amino acids. Germline V lookup: CDR1 LNHDA, CDR2 SQIVND (reference sequence). CDR3 sequence (DNA): TGTGCCAGTAGTTCTACGGACCTAAGGGGAGAAAAACTGTTTTTT. Encoded protein: CASSSTDLRGEKLFF.

The V and J genes are TRBV2 and TRBJ2-5; maybe TRBD1 (6 bases). This CDR3 contains 15 residues. Germline CDR1 is SNHLY and CDR2 is FYNNEI. V was trimmed by 4 bases and J by 1 base, leaving 13 bases between them. In DNA form, the CDR3 reads TGTGCCAGCAGTGCCTGGCAGGGGCGCCAAGAGACCCAGTACTTC. The encoded protein is CASSAWQGRQETQYF.

This sequence joins TRBV10-3 and TRBJ2-3; 8 bases line up with TRBD2. The CDR3 sequence is 13 residues long. CDR1 and CDR2 from the germline V gene are ENHRY and SYGVKD. The J segment lost 5 bases and the V segment lost 7 bases, leaving 5 bases of the junction unmatched. CDR3 region: CAIKPAGVDTQYF. The CDR3 DNA sequence: TGTGCCATCAAACCAGCGGGAGTAGATACGCAGTATTTT.

V gene TRBV27 combines with J gene TRBJ2-1; 8 positions agree with TRBD2. The CDR3 is 18 residues long. After removal of 0 bases from V and 0 bases from J, the junction contained 7 bases not matched to a gene. The germline V gene encodes CDR1 MNHEY and CDR2 SMNVEV (reference sequence). The CDR3 region has the DNA TGTGCCAGCAGTTTATCCTGGACTAGCCGCTCCTCCTACAATGAGCAGTTCTTC. Its protein is CASSLSWTSRSSYNEQFF.

The chain is built from TRBV27 and TRBJ1-1; 7 bases are shared with TRBD1. Germline V gene data show CDR1 as MNHEY and CDR2 as SMNVEV (reference sequence). The CDR3 contains 13 residues. V lost 5 bases, J lost 4 bases, and 4 bases stayed unmatched. CDR3 coding DNA: TGTGCCAGCAGTCAGGGGGTCGGCACTGAAGCTTTCTTT. Protein: CASSQGVGTEAFF.

The chain recombines TRBV5-1 with TRBJ2-1, with 7 positions matching TRBD1. The CDR3 loop spans 14 amino acids. V lost 1 base and J lost 7; bases outside the gene matches: 5. Germline V gene lookup returns CDR1 SGHRS and CDR2 YFSETQ. The CDR3 region has the DNA TGCGCCAGCAGCTTGTGGACAGGCACTAATGAGCAGTTCTTC. Protein sequence: CASSLWTGTNEQFF.

The chain is built from TRBV9 and TRBJ2-1; tentatively, D is TRBD2 (5 bases). With 4 bases removed from V and 5 bases from J, the gap between germline ends came to 19 bases. Germline loops: CDR1 SGDLS, CDR2 YYNGEE. The CDR3 loop spans 16 amino acids. For the CDR3, the DNA is TGTGCCAGCAGCCCCCGGACGGGAACGTGGGACAATGAGCAGTTCTTC. Protein product: CASSPRTGTWDNEQFF.

This chain connects TRBV7-9 to TRBJ2-7, with 12 positions matching TRBD1. The V gene end was trimmed by 5 bases and the J gene end by 4 bases; junction bases not matched to a gene: 6. There are 15 residues in the CDR3. Germline loops: CDR1 SEHNR, CDR2 FQNEAQ (reference sequence). The CDR3 nucleotides are TGTGCCAGCAGCCTGAGGGGACAGGGGGCTTACGAGCAGTACTTC. Residues: CASSLRGQGAYEQYF.

CDR3 sequence (DNA): TGTGCCATCACCCCGGACAGCTTAGAGACCCAGTACTTC. It specifies CAITPDSLETQYF. J is TRBJ2-5 and V is TRBV10-3; perhaps TRBD1 as D (6 bases). V was pared by 7 bases and J by 4 bases, with 13 bases between. Per the germline V gene, CDR1 is ENHRY and CDR2 is SYGVKD. The CDR3 runs to 13 residues.

The chain links TRBV10-3 to TRBJ2-5, with D unclear. V dropped 11 bases and J dropped 1 base, with 17 bases sitting between them. The CDR3 totals 14 residues. Germline V CDR1 and CDR2: ENHRY, SYGVKD. The CDR3 DNA is TGTGCCTCCTCCAGACTGAAAAGCCAAGAGACCCAGTACTTC. Its protein product is CASSRLKSQETQYF.

This rearrangement joins TRBV2 to TRBJ2-2; D gene ambiguous. Germline V lookup: CDR1 SNHLY, CDR2 FYNNEI. The V and J ends lost 3 bases and 4 bases respectively, with 12 bases between them. The CDR3 covers 15 residues. CDR3 region: CASSDVGPFTGELFF. CDR3 DNA: TGTGCCAGCAGTGACGTTGGGCCCTTCACCGGGGAGCTGTTTTTT.

This clone was picked up a small number of times. The chain carries TRBV5-1 and TRBJ2-5; D perhaps matches TRBD2 (6 bases). This CDR3 contains 18 residues. Germline lookup yields CDR1 SGHRS and CDR2 YFSETQ. Trimming left V 4 bases short and J 5 bases short, with 27 bases between. CDR3 coding DNA: TGCGCCAGCAGCCTGGTGGGGGGTAGTGGGTCGATCGGGGAGACCCAGTACTTC. This encodes CASSLVGGSGSIGETQYF. The whole variable domain, remainder taken from reference TRBV5-1 and TRBJ2-5, is KAGVTQTPRYLIKTRGQQVTLSCSPISGHRSVSWYQQTPGQGLQFLFEYFSETQRNKGNFPGRFSGRQFSNSRSEMNVSTLELGDSALYLCASSLVGGSGSIGETQYFGPGTRLLVL.

V is TRBV5-8 and J is TRBJ1-3; D is unresolved. This CDR3 region has 13 residues. Trimming stripped 1 base from V and 6 bases from J, with 8 bases between. The germline gives CDR1 SGHTS, CDR2 YDEGEE. The CDR3 is CASSLNQLNTIYF. CDR3 nucleotide sequence: TGTGCCAGCAGCTTGAATCAACTAAACACCATATATTTT.

This chain joins TRBV28 and TRBJ2-1; 10 nucleotides line up with TRBD2. CDR3 length equals 17 residues. From germline, CDR1 is MDHEN and CDR2 SYDVKM. The ends lost 5 bases at V and 3 bases at J; junction bases unmatched: 10. This chain's CDR3 is CASSTGLAENIYNEQFF. Written as DNA, the CDR3 is TGTGCCAGCAGTACAGGACTAGCGGAAAATATCTACAATGAGCAGTTCTTC.

V is TRBV5-1 and J is TRBJ2-7; TRBD2 aligns across 7 bases. The germline CDR1 and CDR2 sequences are SGHRS and YFSETQ. Trimming at V came to 4 bases and at J to 2 bases, leaving 6 bases not matched to a gene. There are 14 residues in the CDR3. The CDR3 DNA follows: TGCGCCAGCAGCCCGGGGGGAGGGACCTACGAGCAGTACTTC. Translation: CASSPGGGTYEQYF.